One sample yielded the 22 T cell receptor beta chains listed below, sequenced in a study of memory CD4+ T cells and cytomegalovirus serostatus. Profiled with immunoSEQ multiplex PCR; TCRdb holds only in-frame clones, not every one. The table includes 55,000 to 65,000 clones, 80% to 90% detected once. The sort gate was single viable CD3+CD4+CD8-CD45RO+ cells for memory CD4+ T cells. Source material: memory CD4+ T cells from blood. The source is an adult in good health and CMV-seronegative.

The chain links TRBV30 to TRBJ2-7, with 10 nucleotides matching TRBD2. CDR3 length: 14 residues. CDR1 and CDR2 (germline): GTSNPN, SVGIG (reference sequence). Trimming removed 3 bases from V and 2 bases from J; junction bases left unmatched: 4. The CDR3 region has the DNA TGTGCCTGGAGGGTTAGCGGGAGGCCCTACGAGCAGTACTTC. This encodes CAWRVSGRPYEQYF. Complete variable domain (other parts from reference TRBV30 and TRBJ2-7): SQTIHQWPATLVQPVGSPLSLECTVEGTSNPNLYWYRQAAGRGLQLLFYSVGIGQISSEVPQNLSASRPQDRQFILSSKKLLLSDSGFYLCAWRVSGRPYEQYFGPGTRLTVT.

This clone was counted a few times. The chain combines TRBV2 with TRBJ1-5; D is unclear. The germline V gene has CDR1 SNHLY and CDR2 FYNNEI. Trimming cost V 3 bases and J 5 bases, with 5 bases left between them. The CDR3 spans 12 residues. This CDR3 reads CASSDEDQPQHF. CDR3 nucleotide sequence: TGTGCCAGCAGTGACGAAGATCAGCCCCAGCATTTT.

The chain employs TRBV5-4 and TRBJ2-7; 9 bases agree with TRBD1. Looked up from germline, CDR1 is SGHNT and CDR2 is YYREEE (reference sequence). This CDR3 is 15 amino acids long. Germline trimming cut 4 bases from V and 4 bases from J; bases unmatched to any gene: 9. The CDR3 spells CASSRDRVFTYEQYF. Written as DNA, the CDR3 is TGTGCCAGCAGCAGGGACAGGGTTTTTACATACGAGCAGTACTTC.

As DNA, the CDR3 is TGTGCCAGCAGCACCGGGATTTCCTACGAGCAGTACTTC. Encoded protein: CASSTGISYEQYF. V is TRBV9 and J is TRBJ2-7, with D tentatively TRBD2 (5 bases). V lost 4 bases and J lost 1, with 9 bases in between. Germline V gene sequence: CDR1 SGDLS, CDR2 YYNGEE. The CDR3 extends over 13 amino acids.

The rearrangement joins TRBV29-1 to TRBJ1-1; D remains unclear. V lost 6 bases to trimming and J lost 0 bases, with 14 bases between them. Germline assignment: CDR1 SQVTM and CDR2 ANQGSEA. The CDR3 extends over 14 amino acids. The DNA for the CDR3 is TGCAGCGTCGCCGAGGGTGGTATGAACACTGAAGCTTTCTTT. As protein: CSVAEGGMNTEAFF.

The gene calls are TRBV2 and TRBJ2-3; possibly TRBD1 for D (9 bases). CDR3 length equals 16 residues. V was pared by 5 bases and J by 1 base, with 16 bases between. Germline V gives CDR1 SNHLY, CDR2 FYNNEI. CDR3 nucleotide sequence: TGTGCCAGCAGTAACGGGGGGGACAGGGGCACAGATACGCAGTATTTT. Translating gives CASSNGGDRGTDTQYF.

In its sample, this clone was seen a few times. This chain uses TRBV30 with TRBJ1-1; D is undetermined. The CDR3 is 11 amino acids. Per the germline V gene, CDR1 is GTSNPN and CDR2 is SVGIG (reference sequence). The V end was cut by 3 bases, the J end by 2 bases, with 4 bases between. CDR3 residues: CAWRENTEAFF. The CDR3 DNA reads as TGTGCCTGGAGGGAAAACACTGAAGCTTTCTTT.

The CDR3: CASSESGRPHEQYF. CDR3 nucleotides: TGCGCCAGCAGTGAGAGCGGGAGGCCCCACGAGCAGTACTTC. The chain has TRBV10-1 and TRBJ2-7; 9 bases fit TRBD2. Germline lookup yields CDR1 WNHNN and CDR2 SYGVQD (reference sequence). The CDR3 is 14 amino acids. After removal of 2 bases from V and 5 bases from J, the junction contained 4 bases not matched to a gene.

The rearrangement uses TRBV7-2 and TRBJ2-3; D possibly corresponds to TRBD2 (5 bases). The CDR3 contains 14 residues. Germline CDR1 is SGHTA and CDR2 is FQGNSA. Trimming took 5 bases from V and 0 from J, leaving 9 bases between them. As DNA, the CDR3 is TGTGCCAGCAGCCCACAGCGGAGCACAGATACGCAGTATTTT. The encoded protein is CASSPQRSTDTQYF.

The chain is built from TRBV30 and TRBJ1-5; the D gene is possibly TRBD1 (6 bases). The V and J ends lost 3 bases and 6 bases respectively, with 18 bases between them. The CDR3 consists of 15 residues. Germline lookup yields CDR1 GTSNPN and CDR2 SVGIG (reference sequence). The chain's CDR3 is CAWSPGAGEAQPQHF. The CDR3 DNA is TGTGCCTGGAGCCCCGGGGCAGGGGAGGCTCAGCCCCAGCATTTT.

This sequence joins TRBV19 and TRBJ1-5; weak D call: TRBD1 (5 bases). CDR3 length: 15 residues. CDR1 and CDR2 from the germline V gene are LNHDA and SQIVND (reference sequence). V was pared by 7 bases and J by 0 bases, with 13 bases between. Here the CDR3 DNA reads TGTGCCAGTATGGTTAGAGGGGCTAGCAATCAGCCCCAGCATTTT. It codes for CASMVRGASNQPQHF.

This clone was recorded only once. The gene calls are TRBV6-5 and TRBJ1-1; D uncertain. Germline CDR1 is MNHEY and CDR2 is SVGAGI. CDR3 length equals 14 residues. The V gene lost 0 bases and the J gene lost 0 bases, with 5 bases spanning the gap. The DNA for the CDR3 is TGTGCCAGCAGTTACTCGATGTTGAACACTGAAGCTTTCTTT. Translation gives CASSYSMLNTEAFF.

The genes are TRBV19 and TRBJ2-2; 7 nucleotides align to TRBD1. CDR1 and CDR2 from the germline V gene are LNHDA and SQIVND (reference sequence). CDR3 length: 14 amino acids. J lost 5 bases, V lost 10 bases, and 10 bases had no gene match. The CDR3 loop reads CATRRGGQTGELFF. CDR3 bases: TGTGCCACCCGGAGAGGGGGCCAAACCGGGGAGCTGTTTTTT.

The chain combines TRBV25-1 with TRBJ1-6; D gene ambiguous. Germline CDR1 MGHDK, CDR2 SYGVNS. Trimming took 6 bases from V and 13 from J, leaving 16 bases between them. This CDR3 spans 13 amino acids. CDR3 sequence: CASRIEPRSPLHF. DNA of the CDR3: TGTGCCAGCAGGATAGAACCCAGGTCCCCCCTCCACTTT.

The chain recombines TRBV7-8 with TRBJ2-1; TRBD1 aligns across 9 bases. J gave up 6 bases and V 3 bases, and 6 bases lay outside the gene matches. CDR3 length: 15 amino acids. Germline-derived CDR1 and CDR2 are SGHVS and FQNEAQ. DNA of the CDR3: TGTGCCAGCAGCTTCCGGGACAGGGCCCTCAATGAGCAGTTCTTC. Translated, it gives CASSFRDRALNEQFF.

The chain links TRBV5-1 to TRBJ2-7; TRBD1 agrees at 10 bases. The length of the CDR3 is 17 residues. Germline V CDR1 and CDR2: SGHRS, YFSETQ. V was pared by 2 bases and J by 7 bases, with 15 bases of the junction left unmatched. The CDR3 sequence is CASSLNSPGQGFREQYF. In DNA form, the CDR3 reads TGCGCCAGCAGCTTAAATAGTCCGGGACAGGGGTTTCGAGAGCAGTACTTC.

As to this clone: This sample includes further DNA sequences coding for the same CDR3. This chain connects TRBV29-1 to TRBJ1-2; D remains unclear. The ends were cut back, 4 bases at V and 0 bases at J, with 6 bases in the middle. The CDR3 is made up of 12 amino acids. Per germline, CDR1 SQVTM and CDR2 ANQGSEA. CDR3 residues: CSVGQANYGYTF. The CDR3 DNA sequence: TGCAGCGTTGGGCAGGCTAACTATGGCTACACCTTC.

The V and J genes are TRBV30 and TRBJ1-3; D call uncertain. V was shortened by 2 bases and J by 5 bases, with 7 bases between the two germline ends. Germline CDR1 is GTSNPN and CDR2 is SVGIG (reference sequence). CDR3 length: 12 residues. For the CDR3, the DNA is TGTGCCTGGAGTCCTATCCGAAACACCATATATTTT. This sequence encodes CAWSPIRNTIYF.

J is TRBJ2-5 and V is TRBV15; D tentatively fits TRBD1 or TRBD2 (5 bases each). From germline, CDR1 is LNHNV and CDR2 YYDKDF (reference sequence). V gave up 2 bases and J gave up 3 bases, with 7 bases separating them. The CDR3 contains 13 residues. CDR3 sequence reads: CATSRQGEETQYF. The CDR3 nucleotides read TGTGCCACCAGCAGACAGGGAGAAGAGACCCAGTACTTC.

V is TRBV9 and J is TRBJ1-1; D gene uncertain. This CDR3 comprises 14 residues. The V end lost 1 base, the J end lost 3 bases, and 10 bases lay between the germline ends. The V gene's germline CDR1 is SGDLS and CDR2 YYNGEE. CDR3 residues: CASSVSVADTEAFF. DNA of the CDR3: TGTGCCAGCAGCGTATCCGTTGCAGACACTGAAGCTTTCTTT.

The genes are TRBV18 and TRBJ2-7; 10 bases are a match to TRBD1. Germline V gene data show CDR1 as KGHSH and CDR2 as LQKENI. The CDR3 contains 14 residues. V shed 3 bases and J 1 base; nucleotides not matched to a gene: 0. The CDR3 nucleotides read TGTGCCAGCTCACCGGGACAGGGGTCCTACGAGCAGTACTTC. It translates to CASSPGQGSYEQYF.

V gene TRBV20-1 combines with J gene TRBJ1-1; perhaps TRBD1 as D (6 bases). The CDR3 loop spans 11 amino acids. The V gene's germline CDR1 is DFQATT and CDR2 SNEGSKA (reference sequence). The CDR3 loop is CTRTVNTEAFF. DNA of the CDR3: TGCACCAGGACAGTGAACACTGAAGCTTTCTTT.